This T cell receptor (beta chain) was obtained from a study of response to subunit inactivated influenza vaccine. Germline CDR1 reads LNHDA; CDR2 reads SQIVND (reference sequence). V lost 6 bases and J 7 bases, leaving 13 bases between the germline ends. The length of the CDR3 is 13 residues. From the RT-PCR reads, TCRdb called clonotypes with MiXCR, one entry per CDR3 protein. The sample shows about 150,000 distinct CDR3 sequences, over 8.5% of them seen only once. The origin of this receptor is a man between 50 and 75 years old who received an inactivated influenza vaccine. Source: CD8+ T cells sorted from PBMCs, taken roughly 24 months after vaccination. The chain joins TRBV19 to TRBJ2-1, with D unclear. The CDR3 coding sequence is TGTGCCAGTAGGGGGTCAAGAAGGAATGAGCAGTTCTTC. Protein sequence: CASRGSRRNEQFF.